These 20 T cell receptor beta chains were sequenced from one sample in a study of CD8 T cells in ankylosing spondylitis. Each CDR3 protein gets one entry after TCRdb re-called the 5' RACE reads with MiXCR. The table records about 140,000 distinct CDR3 sequences, 8% to 9% of them present only once. The source material was synovial fluid, either unsorted or a sorted T cell fraction (not recorded which). These receptors originate from a male donor with ankylosing spondylitis.

The CDR3: CASSVEGTLYQAGELFF. CDR3 in DNA: TGTGCCAGCAGCGTAGAAGGCACTCTCTATCAGGCCGGGGAGCTGTTTTTT. This sequence joins TRBV9 and TRBJ2-2; D unclear. This CDR3 spans 17 amino acids. V was trimmed by 0 bases and J by 6 bases, leaving 18 bases between them. Germline lookup yields CDR1 SGDLS and CDR2 YYNGEE.

This clonotype appeared a few times. This rearrangement joins TRBV19 to TRBJ1-1; the D is unclear. Germline CDR1 reads LNHDA; CDR2 reads SQIVND (reference sequence). V was pared by 3 bases and J by 1 base, with 6 bases between. There are 13 residues in the CDR3. DNA for the CDR3: TGTGCCAGTAGTATTCAGAGGAACACTGAAGCTTTCTTT. Protein product: CASSIQRNTEAFF.

This clonotype was seen many times. The V call is TRBV12-3 or TRBV12-4, the J call TRBJ1-6; D may be TRBD1 (6 bases). The V gene lost 2 bases and the J gene lost 7 bases, with 6 bases spanning the gap. The CDR3 sequence is 13 residues long. In DNA form, the CDR3 reads TGTGCCAGCAGTTTAAGGGGGAATTCACCCCTCCACTTT. Residues: CASSLRGNSPLHF.

This clonotype turned up a few times. This chain uses TRBV20-1 with TRBJ1-3; D remains ambiguous. This CDR3 comprises 15 residues. Germline CDR1 DFQATT, CDR2 SNEGSKA (reference sequence). V was cut by 5 bases and J by 2 bases, with 16 bases left in between. The CDR3 region is CSAFRGRATGNTIYF. The CDR3 region has the DNA TGCAGTGCTTTCAGAGGAAGGGCGACTGGAAACACCATATATTTT.

This clonotype has a count of ten or more. V usage is TRBV13 and J usage is TRBJ1-6, with D unresolved. In germline, CDR1 is PRHDT, CDR2 FYEKMQ (reference sequence). V was shortened by 5 bases and J by 6 bases, with 11 bases between the two germline ends. CDR3 length equals 14 residues. The CDR3 coding sequence is TGTGCCAGCAGCGTTGGAGCTCTTAATTCACCCCTCCACTTT. It yields the protein CASSVGALNSPLHF. The variable domain in full, with the rest retrieved from reference TRBV13 and TRBJ1-6, is AAGVIQSPRHLIKEKRETATLKCYPIPRHDTVYWYQQGPGQDPQFLISFYEKMQSDKGSIPDRFSAQQFSDYHSELNMSSLELGDSALYFCASSVGALNSPLHFGNGTRLTVT.

The chain employs TRBV20-1 and TRBJ2-2; D ambiguous. V was cut by 2 bases and J by 7 bases, with 11 bases left in between. Germline-derived CDR1 and CDR2 are DFQATT and SNEGSKA (reference sequence). The CDR3 is made up of 13 amino acids. The CDR3 bases are TGCAGTGCTAGAAGCTTAGTTTTCGGGGAGCTGTTTTTT. Its translation: CSARSLVFGELFF.

This clonotype came up a few times. The CDR3 nucleotides are TGTGCCAGCAGCCCGTTTGGGGCGAATGAGCAGTTCTTC. The encoded protein is CASSPFGANEQFF. This rearrangement joins TRBV11-2 to TRBJ2-1; weak D call: TRBD1 (5 bases). The germline V gene encodes CDR1 SGHAT and CDR2 FQNNGV. V was trimmed by 5 bases and J by 7 bases, leaving 12 bases between them. The CDR3 sequence is 13 residues long. Combining the CDR3 with reference TRBV11-2 and TRBJ2-1 gives the whole variable domain EAGVAQSPRYKIIEKRQSVAFWCNPISGHATLYWYQQILGQGPKLLIQFQNNGVVDDSQLPKDRFSAERLKGVDSTLKIQPAKLEDSAVYLCASSPFGANEQFFGPGTRLTVL.

The table lists this clonotype with a few counts. The V gene is TRBV6-1, the J gene TRBJ1-4; D not certain. Germline V lookup: CDR1 MNHNS, CDR2 SASEGT. The CDR3 runs to 15 residues. V lost 6 bases and J 0 bases, leaving 11 bases between the germline ends. CDR3 loop: CASRTYSPTNEKLFF. The CDR3 DNA is TGTGCCAGCAGGACTTACAGCCCAACTAATGAAAAACTGTTTTTT.

This clonotype was picked up many times. This chain links TRBV7-9 with TRBJ2-1, with TRBD1 as a possible D gene (6 bases). This CDR3 has 16 amino acids. The V gene's germline CDR1 is SEHNR and CDR2 FQNEAQ (reference sequence). The V end was cut by 0 bases, the J end by 4 bases, with 13 bases between. The chain's CDR3 is CASSLAQGSAYNEQFF. The CDR3 coding sequence is TGTGCCAGCAGCTTAGCTCAGGGGTCGGCATACAATGAGCAGTTCTTC.

This clonotype turned up a few times. The CDR3 nucleotides read TGCGCCAGCAGCCAAGTGATTGCCTACGAGCAGTACTTC. This codes for CASSQVIAYEQYF. The chain couples TRBV4-1 to TRBJ2-7; no definite D call. Germline V CDR1 and CDR2: MGHRA, YSYEKL. The length of the CDR3 is 13 residues. V gave up 1 base and J gave up 2 bases, with 6 bases separating them.

This clonotype turned up a few times. This chain uses TRBV20-1 with TRBJ1-6, with D possibly being TRBD1 (6 bases). In germline, CDR1 is DFQATT, CDR2 SNEGSKA (reference sequence). The CDR3 extends over 16 amino acids. V shed 5 bases and J shed 7 bases, with 21 bases lying between them. CDR3 nucleotides: TGCAGTGCTCTACTCCGTCAGGGGAGAGAGAATTCACCCCTCCACTTT. Protein sequence: CSALLRQGRENSPLHF.

Many counts were recorded for this clonotype. The rearrangement joins TRBV4-2 to TRBJ1-4; D ambiguous. Germline CDR1 and CDR2: LGHNA and YNFKEQ. The CDR3 has 15 amino acids. Trimming stripped 1 base from V and 3 bases from J, with 9 bases between. CDR3 DNA sequence: TGTGCCAGCAGCCAAGGGGGAAAAGCTAATGAAAAACTGTTTTTT. It is translated as CASSQGGKANEKLFF.

This clonotype has a count of ten or more. The chain has TRBV20-1 and TRBJ2-7; the D is unclear. Trimming cost V 0 bases and J 5 bases, with 17 bases left between them. CDR1 and CDR2 from the germline V gene are DFQATT and SNEGSKA (reference sequence). CDR3 length: 15 residues. The CDR3 loop reads CSARDGRQVVNEQYF. CDR3 coding DNA: TGCAGTGCTAGAGATGGAAGGCAGGTAGTAAACGAGCAGTACTTC.

The chain carries TRBV6-1 and TRBJ2-2, with D tentatively TRBD1 (6 bases). Between the trimmed V and J ends, which lost 6 bases and 2 bases, there was a span of 10 bases. The CDR3 has 14 amino acids. The germline V gene encodes CDR1 MNHNS and CDR2 SASEGT. CDR3 nucleotides: TGTGCCAGCAGCACGGACAGAAACACCGGGGAGCTGTTTTTT. Translated, it gives CASSTDRNTGELFF.

This clonotype has at least ten counts. The chain carries TRBV4-2 and TRBJ2-6; 9 bases match TRBD1. This CDR3 spans 18 amino acids. J lost 1 base, V lost 2 bases, and 6 bases had no gene match. Germline V gene data show CDR1 as LGHNA and CDR2 as YNFKEQ. The CDR3 DNA follows: TGTGCCAGCAGCCAAAAGGGACAGGGTGGATCTGGGGCCAACGTCCTGACTTTC. Translated, it gives CASSQKGQGGSGANVLTF.

The gene calls are TRBV11-2 and TRBJ2-2, with 8 bases identical to TRBD2. Trimming at V came to 3 bases and at J to 3 bases, leaving 3 bases not matched to a gene. This CDR3 contains 15 residues. Germline-derived CDR1 and CDR2 are SGHAT and FQNNGV. The CDR3 DNA sequence: TGTGCCAGCAGCTTGACTAGCGCCCACACCGGGGAGCTGTTTTTT. Its translation: CASSLTSAHTGELFF.

The sample holds many counts of this clonotype. This rearrangement joins TRBV20-1 to TRBJ2-3, with D tentatively TRBD2 (6 bases). V dropped 4 bases and J dropped 6 bases, with 17 bases sitting between them. Looked up from germline, CDR1 is DFQATT and CDR2 is SNEGSKA (reference sequence). The CDR3 runs to 14 residues. The CDR3 coding sequence is TGCAGTGCTACCCGGGACTCCCCGAGGGATACGCAGTATTTT. This codes for CSATRDSPRDTQYF.

V is TRBV25-1 and J is TRBJ1-2; perhaps TRBD1 as D (5 bases). The V gene lost 4 bases and the J gene lost 6 bases, with 18 bases spanning the gap. The CDR3 spans 15 residues. CDR1 is MGHDK and CDR2 is SYGVNS in the germline V gene. Here the CDR3 DNA reads TGTGCCAGCAGTGCTAAAGGACGGGGCGGGAATGGCTACACCTTC. Protein: CASSAKGRGGNGYTF.

This clonotype occurred many times. The genes are TRBV5-5 and TRBJ2-3; D call uncertain. Per the germline V gene, CDR1 is SGHKS and CDR2 is YYEKEE (reference sequence). V dropped 3 bases and J dropped 1 base, with 15 bases sitting between them. This CDR3 has 16 amino acids. The CDR3 loop is CASSSAEYSRTDTQYF. The DNA of the CDR3 is TGTGCCAGCAGCTCCGCGGAGTATTCTCGCACAGATACGCAGTATTTT.

This clonotype showed up many times. The CDR3 reads CASSVVAGVLEQYF. The CDR3, as DNA: TGCGCCAGCAGCGTGGTAGCGGGAGTACTCGAGCAGTACTTC. V gene TRBV5-1 combines with J gene TRBJ2-7; 9 bases agree with TRBD2. Germline trimming cut 4 bases from V and 6 bases from J; bases unmatched to any gene: 8. Germline-derived CDR1 and CDR2 are SGHRS and YFSETQ. This CDR3 spans 14 amino acids.